The T cell receptor beta chain described here comes from a study of T cell clonotyping in hematopoietic cell transplantation. The study, taken as a whole, reports: At the given depth, recipient repertoires were over 95% de novo clonotypes. Broader posttransplant TCR repertoire diversity was predicted by graft donor and pretransplant recipient Inverse Simpson Index values. Pathologically expanded recipient clonotypes increased progressively from day 30 to day 180 as diversity fell.

The J segment lost 8 bases and the V segment lost 2 bases, leaving 10 bases of the junction unmatched. CDR1 GTSNPN and CDR2 SVGIG come from the germline V gene (reference sequence). The CDR3 has 14 amino acids. TCRdb's copy holds only in-frame clones and misses some; the assay was immunoSEQ multiplex PCR. The table has about 2,700 clones, around 80% seen once. Regarding this clone: The antigen is undetermined.

Blood collection times were about day -28 and days 30, 100, 180 posttransplant. The clonotype comes from a male patient aged 55-69 years who had an allogeneic stem cell transplant, so T cells may come from the graft donor. Some clones in this sample may be carry-over from other donors' samples. The chain couples TRBV30 to TRBJ1-2; TRBD1 aligns across 8 bases. The sequenced sample was peripheral blood mononuclear cells, obtained 180 days after allogeneic stem cell transplant. CDR3 nucleotide sequence: TGTGCCTGGAGTTTACAGGGGGAGGAATACGGCTACACCTTC. It is translated as CAWSLQGEEYGYTF.